This T cell receptor beta chain was sequenced during a study of T cell responses to AZD1222 COVID-19 vaccine. Regarding the study as a whole: It should be noted that donors were predominantly white British and more often female, and clonal diversity was possibly underestimated. Only after the peak T cell response were repertoires sampled.

Note on this clone: Its antigen is unknown.

The CDR3 runs to 15 residues. Per germline, CDR1 LNHDA and CDR2 SQIVND (reference sequence). The germline V and J ends were trimmed by 5 bases and 5 bases, with 16 bases remaining between them. The table came from immunoSEQ multiplex PCR; TCRdb's copy has only in-frame clones and leaves some out. The sample lists fewer than 200,000 clones, approximately 90% occurring once. The chain links TRBV19 to TRBJ2-4; D tentatively reads TRBD1 or TRBD2 (5 bases each). This clonotype originated in an adult who received the MenACWY meningococcal vaccine as a control. The starting material was peripheral blood, obtained 28 days after the second dose of the MenACWY control vaccine. The CDR3 coding sequence is TGTGCCAGTAGTCTAGGTCGGGGCGGACAAAACATTCAGTACTTC. This gives the protein CASSLGRGGQNIQYF.